This entry lists 21 T cell receptor beta chains sequenced from one sample in a study of breast tumors, draining lymph nodes, adjacent tissues. Breast cancer patients provided tissue from their axillary draining lymph nodes. TCRdb re-analysed the multiplex PCR reads in MiXCR, keeping a single row per CDR3 protein. This table holds 130,000 or so distinct CDR3 sequences, around a third found once. Sequenced material: axillary lymph node tissue. These receptors were obtained from a female donor with breast cancer. Some clones in this sample may be carry-over from other donors' samples.

Ten or more counts support this clonotype. The V and J genes are TRBV5-1 and TRBJ1-3; TRBD1 might be the D (5 bases). This CDR3 comprises 16 residues. V lost 1 base and J lost 1, with 12 bases in between. Germline V lookup: CDR1 SGHRS, CDR2 YFSETQ. CDR3 sequence: CASSLLGGASGNTIYF. The CDR3 DNA reads TGCGCCAGCAGCTTGCTGGGGGGTGCTTCTGGAAACACCATATATTTT.

This clonotype was seen repeatedly, ten times or more. The V gene is TRBV19, the J gene TRBJ2-7; 11 bases are a match to TRBD2. The V segment lost 5 bases and the J segment 1 base; nucleotides outside the gene matches: 10. CDR3 length: 17 residues. CDR1 is LNHDA, CDR2 SQIVND, per germline (reference sequence). The CDR3 is CASSGAGLAGGSYEQYF. The CDR3, as DNA: TGTGCCAGTAGTGGGGCCGGCCTAGCGGGGGGATCCTACGAGCAGTACTTC. Together with reference TRBV19 and TRBJ2-7, the CDR3 gives the full variable domain: DGGITQSPKYLFRKEGQNVTLSCEQNLNHDAMYWYRQDPGQGLRLIYYSQIVNDFQKGDIAEGYSVSREKKESFPLTVTSAQKNPTAFYLCASSGAGLAGGSYEQYFGPGTRLTVT.

In its sample, this clonotype was seen many times. The chain couples TRBV11-1 to TRBJ2-5; perhaps TRBD1 as D (6 bases). In germline, CDR1 is SGHAT, CDR2 FQDESV (reference sequence). Deletions cut 8 bases from V and 5 bases from J, with 18 bases between. The CDR3 loop spans 14 amino acids. The CDR3 coding sequence is TGTGCCAGCGGAAGCAGGCGAACAGGGGAGACCCAGTACTTC. Translating gives CASGSRRTGETQYF.

V usage is TRBV28 and J usage is TRBJ1-1; no definite D call. The germline CDR1 and CDR2 sequences are MDHEN and SYDVKM. V lost 2 bases and J lost 6, with 13 bases in between. This CDR3 spans 14 amino acids. CDR3 sequence: CASSLLLGGSEAFF. The DNA for the CDR3 is TGTGCCAGCAGTTTACTGTTGGGAGGCTCTGAAGCTTTCTTT.

This clonotype was seen ten or more times. The rearrangement uses TRBV30 and TRBJ2-3; 7 bases agree with TRBD2. The CDR3 extends over 15 amino acids. Trimming cost V 4 bases and J 0 bases; bases outside gene matches: 7. CDR1 GTSNPN and CDR2 SVGIG come from the germline V gene (reference sequence). The CDR3 sequence is CAWTRGGRSTDTQYF. CDR3 DNA: TGTGCCTGGACTCGAGGCGGGAGAAGCACAGATACGCAGTATTTT.

For the CDR3, the DNA is TGTGCCTGGACCCCGAGGGGGCGAAACACTGAAGCTTTCTTT. It codes for CAWTPRGRNTEAFF. This chain connects TRBV30 to TRBJ1-1; 7 nucleotides agree with TRBD1. The CDR3 is 14 residues long. Germline assignment: CDR1 GTSNPN and CDR2 SVGIG (reference sequence). V gave up 4 bases and J gave up 2 bases; unmatched junction bases: 7. Full variable domain (missing parts from reference TRBV30 and TRBJ1-1): SQTIHQWPATLVQPVGSPLSLECTVEGTSNPNLYWYRQAAGRGLQLLFYSVGIGQISSEVPQNLSASRPQDRQFILSSKKLLLSDSGFYLCAWTPRGRNTEAFFGQGTRLTVV.

The sample holds many counts of this clonotype. The V gene is TRBV15, the J gene TRBJ2-4; no definite D call. The CDR3 is 12 amino acids. V was pared by 3 bases and J by 6 bases, with 6 bases between. Germline V lookup: CDR1 LNHNV, CDR2 YYDKDF (reference sequence). DNA for the CDR3: TGTGCCACCAGCAGCCGTACAAACATTCAGTACTTC. Protein product: CATSSRTNIQYF.

The chain links TRBV4-1 to TRBJ1-4, with TRBD1 matching over 10 bases. V was pared by 1 base and J by 6 bases, with 2 bases of the junction left unmatched. Per germline, CDR1 MGHRA and CDR2 YSYEKL. The CDR3 is made up of 15 amino acids. CDR3 coding DNA: TGCGCCAGCAGCCAAGGGGACAGGGGTCATGAAAAACTGTTTTTT. It codes for CASSQGDRGHEKLFF.

This clonotype has ten or more counts. This rearrangement joins TRBV7-2 to TRBJ1-2; maybe TRBD1 (5 bases). There are 14 residues in the CDR3. The germline V gene has CDR1 SGHTA and CDR2 FQGNSA. V shed 3 bases and J shed 8 bases, with 16 bases lying between them. CDR3 protein: CASSLGLGVRGYTF. In nucleotides, the CDR3 is TGTGCCAGCAGCTTGGGCTTGGGGGTTCGGGGCTACACCTTC.

Notes on this clonotype: With a much larger clone just one base away, this may be a read error. No conserved phenylalanine or tryptophan is present at the end of the CDR3, so a read error is the likely explanation. This chain joins TRBV27 and TRBJ2-7; TRBD1 aligns across 9 bases. The V gene's germline CDR1 is MNHEY and CDR2 SMNVEV (reference sequence). The ends lost 6 bases at V and 5 bases at J; junction bases unmatched: 8. CDR3 length: 14 residues. CDR3 amino acids: CASSRGQGLNEQYL. The CDR3 DNA sequence: TGTGCCAGCAGCAGGGGACAGGGTCTAAACGAGCAGTACCTC.

The sample holds many counts of this clonotype. This rearrangement joins TRBV5-8 to TRBJ2-5, with D perhaps matching TRBD2 (5 bases). The CDR3 runs 13 residues. The germline gives CDR1 SGHTS, CDR2 YDEGEE. Trimming pared 2 bases from V and 5 bases from J, leaving 10 bases between. CDR3 sequence: CASSFGLGETQYF. The CDR3 DNA is TGTGCCAGCAGCTTCGGACTCGGGGAGACCCAGTACTTC.

This clonotype was seen at least ten times. The chain couples TRBV18 to TRBJ2-2; no definite D call. Germline CDR1 reads KGHSH; CDR2 reads LQKENI. V was cut by 4 bases and J by 2 bases, with 14 bases left in between. The CDR3 extends over 16 amino acids. The CDR3 sequence: CASSRRGATNTGELFF. The CDR3 DNA reads TGTGCCAGCTCACGTCGTGGTGCGACTAACACCGGGGAGCTGTTTTTT.

Remarks on this clonotype: A read error may explain this, as a much larger clone is one base away. J is TRBJ2-3 and V is TRBV28; D is uncertain. This CDR3 is built from 13 residues. CDR1 is MDHEN and CDR2 is SYDVKM in the germline V gene. Deletions cut 11 bases from V and 4 bases from J, with 16 bases between. In nucleotides, the CDR3 is TGTGCCGGCACTTTCAGTTCTTCAGATACGCAGTATTTT. It yields the protein CAGTFSSSDTQYF.

This clonotype was seen many times. The chain joins TRBV20-1 to TRBJ2-7, with D maybe TRBD2 (5 bases). Per germline, CDR1 DFQATT and CDR2 SNEGSKA (reference sequence). This CDR3 spans 13 amino acids. V was pared by 3 bases and J by 2 bases, with 11 bases between. Here the CDR3 reads CSASSPGTYEQYV. The CDR3 DNA is TGCAGTGCTAGCTCCCCGGGGACCTACGAGCAGTACGTC.

At least ten counts were recorded for this clonotype. The chain uses TRBV6-5 and TRBJ1-4; D is ambiguous. CDR1 is MNHEY, CDR2 SVGAGI, per germline. Deletions cut 3 bases from V and 0 bases from J, with 8 bases between. This CDR3 spans 15 amino acids. CDR3 sequence: CASSYSGATNEKLFF. DNA of the CDR3: TGTGCCAGCAGTTATAGCGGGGCAACTAATGAAAAACTGTTTTTT.

As concerns this clonotype: A much bigger clone sits one base away, suggesting this may be a read error. The chain joins TRBV6-6 to TRBJ2-3; 10 nucleotides line up with TRBD1. Germline V gene sequence: CDR1 MNHNY, CDR2 SVGAGI (reference sequence). This CDR3 has 16 amino acids. V dropped 4 bases and J dropped 6; count of bases not matched to a gene: 10. DNA of the CDR3: TGTGCCAGCAGTTGCTCCGGGACAGGGGTTGTGGATACGCAGTATTTT. It encodes CASSCSGTGVVDTQYF.

In its sample, this clonotype was seen many times. The chain carries TRBV18 and TRBJ1-2; 7 bases match TRBD1. J was trimmed by 0 bases and V by 3 bases; bases with no gene match: 7. The CDR3 is 16 amino acids. Germline CDR1 and CDR2: KGHSH and LQKENI. CDR3 sequence (DNA): TGTGCCAGCTCACCCGTACAGGGGATAGCTAACTATGGCTACACCTTC. Its translation: CASSPVQGIANYGYTF.

Comments on this clonotype: Since a much larger clone is just one base distant, this may be a read error. The chain links TRBV5-8 to TRBJ2-7; TRBD1 is a possible D gene (6 bases). Germline V gene data show CDR1 as SGHTS and CDR2 as YDEGEE. The V end was cut by 2 bases, the J end by 7 bases, with 13 bases between. This CDR3 is 13 amino acids long. The CDR3 region is CASSFRGPGEQYF. CDR3 in DNA: TGTGCCAGCAGCTTCAGGGGTCCGGGGGAGCAGTACTTC.

J is TRBJ2-5 and V is TRBV12-3 or TRBV12-4, with D possibly being TRBD1 (5 bases). The CDR3 runs to 11 residues. Trimming pared 3 bases from V and 10 bases from J, leaving 9 bases between. The CDR3 nucleotides read TGTGCCAGCAGTTTCATGGGGCTCCAGTACTTC. It is translated as CASSFMGLQYF.

This clonotype was picked up a small number of times. A much larger clone is a single base away; this may be a read error. This sequence joins TRBV6-2 or TRBV6-3 and TRBJ1-2, with D possibly being TRBD1 (5 bases). The CDR3 is made up of 11 amino acids. Germline V gene lookup returns CDR1 MNHEY and CDR2 SVGEGT. CDR3 coding DNA: TGTGCCAGCAGTAGAGGGGTAGGCTACGCCTTC. Protein sequence: CASSRGVGYAF.

The table lists this clonotype with many counts. The genes are TRBV4-3 and TRBJ2-4; 9 positions match TRBD2. The germline V gene has CDR1 LGHNA and CDR2 YSLEER. This CDR3 is 18 amino acids long. Germline trimming cut 3 bases from V and 6 bases from J; bases unmatched to any gene: 15. Here the CDR3 DNA reads TGCGCCAGCAGCCAGCCACCTAACGCGGGGGGGTCCGGAAACATTCAGTACTTC. Translated, it gives CASSQPPNAGGSGNIQYF.